Below, 2 T cell receptor beta chains from the same sample are listed, as sequenced in a study of read filtering for tumor transcriptome and immune sequencing. This library used approximately 390 ng RNA and molecular barcoded adaptors spanning alpha/delta and beta/gamma chains. MiXCR, run by TCRdb on the reads, gives a single entry per CDR3 protein. The sample has 100,000 to 150,000 distinct CDR3 sequences, roughly 13% seen once. The material sequenced was a population of CD138-negative cells sorted from bone marrow. The receptors were sampled from a donor older than 35 with multiple myeloma.

The chain carries TRBV5-1 and TRBJ2-5, with 14 bases lining up with TRBD2. The V gene end was trimmed by 0 bases and the J gene end by 8 bases; junction bases not matched to a gene: 6. The CDR3 length is 16 residues. Germline values: CDR1 SGHRS, CDR2 YFSETQ. CDR3 DNA: TGCGCCAGCAGCTTGGAGGGGACTAGCGGGGGTCGAACCCAGTACTTC. It is translated as CASSLEGTSGGRTQYF.

The sample holds many counts of this clonotype. As DNA, the CDR3 is TGTGCCAGCGGCAAGGATCGGGCAGACTACAATGAGCAGTTCTTC. This sequence encodes CASGKDRADYNEQFF. This chain links TRBV6-2 or TRBV6-3 with TRBJ2-1; D is unresolved. CDR1 and CDR2 from the germline V gene are MNHEY and SVGEGT. Deletions cut 8 bases from V and 3 bases from J, with 17 bases between. The CDR3 extends over 15 amino acids.